This TCR beta chain emerged from a study of beta chain features in type 1 diabetes (dated by TCRdb to 2016 to 2019). For context, the study as a whole: Mean age, gender distribution, total cell number and subset yield were not different between patients and healthy donors. A total of roughly 110 million sorted cells were examined across all samples, and the number of cells per subset was strongly correlated with RNA yield. In the study, TCRB repertoires of sorted circulating CD4+ T cell subsets from recently diagnosed type 1 diabetes patients were compared with those of matched healthy donors. Naive and central memory subsets were obtained from all 30 or so donors, but regulatory and stem cell-like memory subsets were isolated from only 8 patients and 8 healthy donors. Findings and caveats that apply to the study as a whole: HLA sub-analyses involved small numbers of individuals, so any influence of HLA type on TCRB rearrangement remained unresolved. Naive, central memory and regulatory TCRB repertoires appeared more similar among patients than among healthy donors. Type 1 diabetes patients showed a moderate but significant shortening of TCRB CDR3 length in all four CD4+ subsets. Sequencing cDNA rather than genomic DNA could over-represent highly expressing activated cells, although activation and CD3 levels did not differ between groups. Fewer insertions and more nucleotide deletions at VDJ recombination sites were observed in patients with type 1 diabetes, implying thymic rearrangement abnormalities. Shorter templates might have been favored by PCR, but patient and control samples were amplified and corrected together, so both groups would have been affected equally by any skew.

Each donor gave one peripheral blood draw, around 100 mL on average, collected into heparinised tubes. A BD FACSAria II was used to sort naive, central memory, regulatory and stem cell-like memory CD4+ T cells with a panel that included CD45RO, CCR7, CD25, CD127, CD95 and CD27. A purity above 98% was achieved for all sorted populations. PBMCs were separated immediately by Lymphoprep density gradient centrifugation and were stained directly, without being cultured. To minimize batch effects, samples were stained and sorted in pairs, one healthy donor with one patient per experiment. The entire isolated RNA was reverse transcribed using the High Capacity cDNA Reverse Transcription Kit, and thus expressed TCRB transcripts were sequenced. Naive, central memory and regulatory T cell samples underwent deep immunoSEQ sequencing, averaging about 3.57 million total reads per sample. Sorted cells were lysed in RLT buffer and RNA was extracted with DNase-treated RNeasy Micro or Mini kits, depending on cell number. To prevent cross-contamination, every cell subset was processed on its own, while patient and healthy donor samples were processed together. TCRB sequences were amplified from cDNA with the immunoSEQ multiplex PCR, producing 87-bp fragments spanning the CDR3 region. Sequencing of the amplicons was done on the Illumina HiSeq platform. In the authors' own workflow: Synthetic template baselines were used to correct PCR bias computationally, reads within Hamming distance 2 were collapsed, and singletons that could not be merged were discarded. Reads were aligned to IMGT to assign V, D and J genes, CDR3 length, and insertions or deletions at six rearrangement sites. Within each subset, clonotype counts were normalized to sorted cell number, after which true diversity and Gini coefficients were computed with the tcR R package. The overlap coefficient, calculated on TCRB nucleotide sequences, was used to measure repertoire sharing. In its TCRdb copy, this immuneACCESS table keeps in-frame sequences only and misses some clones. Where compared with another copy, unresolved V genes explain less than half of these, and the others have no known cause. V and J calls and clone size are given by that table; D and trimming were obtained from the DNA. The sample table contains around 300,000 clones; only one count was recorded for around 13% of them. Of the sample, 6.7% is held by the ten largest clones.

In regard to this clone: Its antigen is still unknown. Per-base quality was not reported, and no clone a single base away is much larger than it.

Unmatched junction bases come to 1, with V trimmed by 2 bases and J by 4 bases. The CDR1 and CDR2 encoded by the germline V gene (reference sequence) are SGHNT and YYREEE. Counted from cysteine to phenylalanine, this CDR3 has 14 amino acids. The entry retains the CDR3 DNA only, 42 bases that are in frame from base 1. The rearrangement joined TRBV5-4 to TRBJ1-5; TRBD1 matches 9 bases in the middle. The TCR sequence derives from a man aged 25 to 45 in good health. The material sequenced was central memory CD4+ T cells from blood. The CDR3 here reads CASSLQGANQPQHF. The DNA sequence follows: TGTGCCAGCAGCTTACAGGGGGCAAATCAGCCCCAGCATTTT.